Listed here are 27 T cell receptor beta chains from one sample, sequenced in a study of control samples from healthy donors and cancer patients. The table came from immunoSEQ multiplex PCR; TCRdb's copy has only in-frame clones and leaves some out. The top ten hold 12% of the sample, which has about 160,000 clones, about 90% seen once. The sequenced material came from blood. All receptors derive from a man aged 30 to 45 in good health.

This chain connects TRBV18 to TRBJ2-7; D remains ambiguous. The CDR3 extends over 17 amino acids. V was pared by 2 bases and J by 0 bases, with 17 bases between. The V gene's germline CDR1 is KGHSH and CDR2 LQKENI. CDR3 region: CASSPGVLAGSSYEQYF. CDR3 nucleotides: TGTGCCAGCTCACCAGGGGTTTTGGCCGGAAGCTCCTACGAGCAGTACTTC.

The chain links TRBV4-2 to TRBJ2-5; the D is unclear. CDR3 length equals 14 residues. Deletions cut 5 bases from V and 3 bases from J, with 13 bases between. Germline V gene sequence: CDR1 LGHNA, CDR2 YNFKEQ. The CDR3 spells CASSTQNTEETQYF. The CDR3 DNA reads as TGTGCCAGCAGCACACAAAACACGGAAGAGACCCAGTACTTC.

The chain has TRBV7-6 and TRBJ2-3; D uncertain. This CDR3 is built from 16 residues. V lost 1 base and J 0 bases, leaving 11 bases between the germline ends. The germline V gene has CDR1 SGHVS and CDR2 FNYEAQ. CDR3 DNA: TGTGCCAGCAGCTTAGTGACATCTACTAGCACAGATACGCAGTATTTT. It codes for CASSLVTSTSTDTQYF.

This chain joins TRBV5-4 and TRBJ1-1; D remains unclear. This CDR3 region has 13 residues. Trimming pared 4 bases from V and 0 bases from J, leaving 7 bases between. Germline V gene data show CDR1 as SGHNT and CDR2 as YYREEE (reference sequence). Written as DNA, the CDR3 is TGTGCCAGCAGCCCCTCCATGAACACTGAAGCTTTCTTT. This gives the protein CASSPSMNTEAFF.

The CDR3 nucleotides read TGCGCCAGCAGCTTGGAGATAGGAGCTGGGGCCAACGTCCTGACTTTC. It yields the protein CASSLEIGAGANVLTF. The chain joins TRBV5-1 to TRBJ2-6; no reliable D call. The length of the CDR3 is 16 residues. Germline-derived CDR1 and CDR2 are SGHRS and YFSETQ. V was cut by 0 bases and J by 2 bases, with 9 bases left in between.

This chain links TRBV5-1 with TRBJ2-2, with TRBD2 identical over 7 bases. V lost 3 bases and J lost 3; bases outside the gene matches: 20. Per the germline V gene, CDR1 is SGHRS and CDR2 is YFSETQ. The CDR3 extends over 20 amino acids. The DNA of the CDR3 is TGCGCCAGCAGCTCGGTATATGTGGGAGGGCCCGTCGTTGACACCGGGGAGCTGTTTTTT. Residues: CASSSVYVGGPVVDTGELFF.

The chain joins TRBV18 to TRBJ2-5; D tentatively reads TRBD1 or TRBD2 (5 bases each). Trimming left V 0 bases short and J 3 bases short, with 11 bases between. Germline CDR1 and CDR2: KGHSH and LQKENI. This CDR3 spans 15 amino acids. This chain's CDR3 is CASSPPGAPKETQYF. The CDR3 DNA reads TGTGCCAGCTCACCACCCGGGGCCCCAAAAGAGACCCAGTACTTC.

CDR3 DNA: TGTGCCACCAGCCCCGGGACTATGCTTTCTGAAGCTTTCTTT. This gives the protein CATSPGTMLSEAFF. V is TRBV15 and J is TRBJ1-1; possibly TRBD1 for D (5 bases). Germline CDR1 LNHNV, CDR2 YYDKDF (reference sequence). The CDR3 runs to 14 residues. With 5 bases removed from V and 6 bases from J, the gap between germline ends came to 16 bases.

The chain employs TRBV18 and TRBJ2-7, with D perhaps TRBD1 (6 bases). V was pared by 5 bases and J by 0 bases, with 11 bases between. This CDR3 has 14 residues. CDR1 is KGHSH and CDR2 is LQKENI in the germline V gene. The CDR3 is CASSEQGSSYEQYF. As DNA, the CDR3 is TGTGCCAGCTCAGAACAGGGTAGCTCCTACGAGCAGTACTTC.

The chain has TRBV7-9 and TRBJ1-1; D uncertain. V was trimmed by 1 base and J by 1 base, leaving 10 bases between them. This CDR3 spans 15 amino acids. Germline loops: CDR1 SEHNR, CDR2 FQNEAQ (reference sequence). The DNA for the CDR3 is TGTGCCAGCAGCTTAGGAGACGGGGAGAACACTGAAGCTTTCTTT. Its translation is CASSLGDGENTEAFF.

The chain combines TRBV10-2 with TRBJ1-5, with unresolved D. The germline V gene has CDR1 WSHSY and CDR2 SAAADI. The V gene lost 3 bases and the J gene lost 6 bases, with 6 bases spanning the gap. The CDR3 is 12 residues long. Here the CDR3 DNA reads TGCGCCAGCAGTGAAGCGGGTCAGCCCCAGCATTTT. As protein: CASSEAGQPQHF.

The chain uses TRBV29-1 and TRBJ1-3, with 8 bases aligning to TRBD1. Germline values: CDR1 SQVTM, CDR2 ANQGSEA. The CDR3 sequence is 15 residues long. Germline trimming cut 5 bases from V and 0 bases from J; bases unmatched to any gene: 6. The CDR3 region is CSVRTGKNSGNTIYF. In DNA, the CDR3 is TGCAGCGTTCGGACAGGGAAGAACTCTGGAAACACCATATATTTT.

The CDR3 here is CASSTNWDYGYTF. Here the CDR3 DNA reads TGTGCCAGCAGTACTAATTGGGACTATGGCTACACCTTC. This chain uses TRBV12-3 or TRBV12-4 with TRBJ1-2; D is ambiguous. This CDR3 contains 13 residues. Trimming stripped 5 bases from V and 3 bases from J, with 10 bases between.

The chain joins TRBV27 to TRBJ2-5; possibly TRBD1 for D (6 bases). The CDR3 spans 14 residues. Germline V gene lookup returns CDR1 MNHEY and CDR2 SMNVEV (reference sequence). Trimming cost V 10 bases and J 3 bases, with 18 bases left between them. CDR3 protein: CATNLGGLEETQYF. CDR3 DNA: TGTGCCACCAACTTAGGGGGTCTAGAAGAGACCCAGTACTTC.

The CDR3 is CSVGRANEKLFF. The CDR3 DNA reads as TGCAGCGTTGGTCGGGCTAATGAAAAACTGTTTTTT. This rearrangement joins TRBV29-1 to TRBJ1-4; D gene unclear. Trimming cost V 4 bases and J 3 bases, with 6 bases left between them. Germline V gives CDR1 SQVTM, CDR2 ANQGSEA. The CDR3 loop spans 12 amino acids.

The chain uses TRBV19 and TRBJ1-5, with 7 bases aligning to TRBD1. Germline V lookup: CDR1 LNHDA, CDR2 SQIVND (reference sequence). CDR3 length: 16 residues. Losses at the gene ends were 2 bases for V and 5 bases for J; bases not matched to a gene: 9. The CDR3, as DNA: TGTGCCAGTAGTATAAAATCCTGGGACAGTGATCAGCCCCAGCATTTT. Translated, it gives CASSIKSWDSDQPQHF.

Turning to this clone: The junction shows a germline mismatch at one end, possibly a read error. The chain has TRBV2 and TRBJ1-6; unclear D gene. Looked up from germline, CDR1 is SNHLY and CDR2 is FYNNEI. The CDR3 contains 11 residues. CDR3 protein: CATSRYSPLHF. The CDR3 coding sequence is TGTGCCACCAGTCGTTATTCACCCCTCCACTTT.

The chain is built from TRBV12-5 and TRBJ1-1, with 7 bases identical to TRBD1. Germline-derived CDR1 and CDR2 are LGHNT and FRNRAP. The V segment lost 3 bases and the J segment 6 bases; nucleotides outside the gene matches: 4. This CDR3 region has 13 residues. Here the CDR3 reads CASGLFQGAEAFF. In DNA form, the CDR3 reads TGTGCTAGTGGTTTATTCCAGGGGGCTGAAGCTTTCTTT.

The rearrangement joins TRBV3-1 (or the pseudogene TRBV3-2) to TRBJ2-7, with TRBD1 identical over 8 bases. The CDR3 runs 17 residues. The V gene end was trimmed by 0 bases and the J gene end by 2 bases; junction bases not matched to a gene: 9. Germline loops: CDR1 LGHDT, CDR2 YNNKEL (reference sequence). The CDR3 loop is CASSQDVPGQGAYEQYF. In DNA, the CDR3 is TGTGCCAGCAGCCAAGATGTTCCCGGACAGGGCGCCTACGAGCAGTACTTC.

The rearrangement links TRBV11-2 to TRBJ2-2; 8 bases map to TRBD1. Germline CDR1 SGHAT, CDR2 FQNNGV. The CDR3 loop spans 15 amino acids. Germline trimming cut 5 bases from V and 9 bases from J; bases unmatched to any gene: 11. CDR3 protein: CASSPDRVPPRELFF. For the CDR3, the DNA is TGTGCCAGCAGCCCGGACAGGGTCCCACCCCGGGAGCTGTTTTTT. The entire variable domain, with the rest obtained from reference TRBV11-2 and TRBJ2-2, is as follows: EAGVAQSPRYKIIEKRQSVAFWCNPISGHATLYWYQQILGQGPKLLIQFQNNGVVDDSQLPKDRFSAERLKGVDSTLKIQPAKLEDSAVYLCASSPDRVPPRELFFGEGSRLTVL.

This CDR3 reads CASSLLPAGVSYNEQFF. CDR3 nucleotide sequence: TGTGCCAGCAGCCTCCTCCCAGCGGGAGTATCCTACAATGAGCAGTTCTTC. The chain employs TRBV7-7 and TRBJ2-1; 8 positions match TRBD2. The germline V gene has CDR1 SSHAT and CDR2 FNYEAQ (reference sequence). There are 17 residues in the CDR3. The ends lost 5 bases at V and 1 base at J; junction bases unmatched: 10. The variable domain in full, completed from reference TRBV7-7 and TRBJ2-1, reads GAGVSQSPRYKVTKRGQDVTLRCDPISSHATLYWYQQALGQGPEFLTYFNYEAQPDKSGLPSDRFSAERPEGSISTLTIQRTEQRDSAMYRCASSLLPAGVSYNEQFFGPGTRLTVL.

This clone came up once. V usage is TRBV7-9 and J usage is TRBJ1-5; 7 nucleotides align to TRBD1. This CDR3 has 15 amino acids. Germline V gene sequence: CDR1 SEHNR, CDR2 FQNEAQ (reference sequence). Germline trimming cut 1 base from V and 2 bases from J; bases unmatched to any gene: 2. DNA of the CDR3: TGTGCCAGCAGCTTAGAGGGGGCTGGCAATCAGCCCCAGCATTTT. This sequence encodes CASSLEGAGNQPQHF. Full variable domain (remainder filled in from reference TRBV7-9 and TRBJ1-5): DTGVSQNPRHKITKRGQNVTFRCDPISEHNRLYWYRQTLGQGPEFLTYFQNEAQLEKSRLLSDRFSAERPKGSFSTLEIQRTEQGDSAMYLCASSLEGAGNQPQHFGDGTRLSIL.

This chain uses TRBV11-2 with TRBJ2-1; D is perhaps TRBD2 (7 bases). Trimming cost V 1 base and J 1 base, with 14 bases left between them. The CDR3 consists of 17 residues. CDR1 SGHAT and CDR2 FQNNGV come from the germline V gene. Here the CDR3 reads CASSLVSGGISYNEQFF. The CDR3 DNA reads TGTGCCAGCAGCTTAGTCTCGGGGGGCATATCCTACAATGAGCAGTTCTTC.

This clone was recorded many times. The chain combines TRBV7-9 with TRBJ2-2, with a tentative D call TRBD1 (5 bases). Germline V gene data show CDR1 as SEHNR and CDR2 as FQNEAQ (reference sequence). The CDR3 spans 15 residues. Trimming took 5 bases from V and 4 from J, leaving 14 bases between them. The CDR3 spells CASSERGLRTGELFF. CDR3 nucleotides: TGTGCCAGCAGCGAAAGGGGTCTTCGCACCGGGGAGCTGTTTTTT. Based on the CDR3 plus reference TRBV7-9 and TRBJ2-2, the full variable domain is DTGVSQNPRHKITKRGQNVTFRCDPISEHNRLYWYRQTLGQGPEFLTYFQNEAQLEKSRLLSDRFSAERPKGSFSTLEIQRTEQGDSAMYLCASSERGLRTGELFFGEGSRLTVL.

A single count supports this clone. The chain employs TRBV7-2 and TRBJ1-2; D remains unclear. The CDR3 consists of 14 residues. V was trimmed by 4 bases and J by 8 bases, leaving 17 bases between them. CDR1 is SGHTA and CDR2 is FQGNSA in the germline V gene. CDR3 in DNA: TGTGCCAGCAGCTCATACCTGAGGACGGGGGGCTACACCTTC. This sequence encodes CASSSYLRTGGYTF.

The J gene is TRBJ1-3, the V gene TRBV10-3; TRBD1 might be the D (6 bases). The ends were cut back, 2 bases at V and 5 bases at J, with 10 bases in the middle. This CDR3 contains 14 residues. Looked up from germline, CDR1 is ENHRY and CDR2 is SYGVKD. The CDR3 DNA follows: TGTGCCATCAGTGAGGCAGGGACACGAAACACCATATATTTT. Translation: CAISEAGTRNTIYF.

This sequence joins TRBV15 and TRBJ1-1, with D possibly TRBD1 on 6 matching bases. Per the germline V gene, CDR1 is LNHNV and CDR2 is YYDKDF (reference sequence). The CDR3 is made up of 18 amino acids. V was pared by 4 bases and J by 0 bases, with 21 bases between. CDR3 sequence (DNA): TGTGCCACCAGCACCGGGAGCTCCAGGGGACCCATGAACACTGAAGCTTTCTTT. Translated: CATSTGSSRGPMNTEAFF.